These 12 T cell receptor beta chains were all obtained from the same sample, sequenced in a study of blood T cells in healthy people across ages. Sample-barcoded 5' priming and a J-beta primer mix drove a second PCR of roughly 6 to 12 cycles. TCRdb recomputed calls from the 5' RACE reads with MiXCR, one row per CDR3 protein. The repertoire holds more than 650,000 distinct CDR3 sequences, with about a quarter as singletons. These same data were also listed under a study on T cells of mothers and their children.

The sequenced sample consisted of blood. The receptors originated from a boy between 10 and 17 years old in good health.

The table lists this clonotype with a few counts. The chain has TRBV10-2 and TRBJ2-5; D gene unclear. V gave up 5 bases and J gave up 5 bases, with 12 bases separating them. Germline CDR1 and CDR2: WSHSY and SAAADI. CDR3 size: 13 residues. The CDR3 region is CASSKGLWETQYF. The CDR3 coding sequence is TGCGCCAGCAGTAAGGGATTATGGGAGACCCAGTACTTC.

This chain connects TRBV7-9 to TRBJ1-1; D is ambiguous. CDR3 size: 14 residues. Germline assignment: CDR1 SEHNR and CDR2 FQNEAQ (reference sequence). The V end was cut by 0 bases, the J end by 1 base, with 6 bases between. The CDR3 DNA reads as TGTGCCAGCAGCTTAGCCCCAGAGAACACTGAAGCTTTCTTT. Translating gives CASSLAPENTEAFF.

This clonotype turned up a few times. The chain uses TRBV3-1 and TRBJ2-7, with D maybe TRBD1 (6 bases). CDR1 is LGHDT and CDR2 is YNNKEL in the germline V gene (reference sequence). The V and J ends lost 1 base and 3 bases respectively, with 13 bases between them. CDR3 length equals 15 residues. The CDR3 protein is CASSQGIIRGYEQYF. The CDR3 DNA is TGTGCCAGCAGCCAAGGAATTATCAGGGGCTACGAGCAGTACTTC.

This chain links TRBV6-1 with TRBJ2-3; 8 bases map to TRBD2. The CDR3 runs to 16 residues. V shed 8 bases and J 2 bases; nucleotides not matched to a gene: 12. Germline CDR1 reads MNHNS; CDR2 reads SASEGT. The CDR3 sequence: CASEGFWRGDTDTQYF. The DNA for the CDR3 is TGTGCCAGCGAAGGTTTCTGGCGGGGGGACACAGATACGCAGTATTTT.

The V and J genes are TRBV12-3 or TRBV12-4 and TRBJ2-3, with D uncertain. This CDR3 region has 11 residues. V shed 7 bases and J shed 2 bases, with 4 bases lying between them. The CDR3 is CASTATDTQYF. CDR3 DNA: TGTGCCAGCACGGCCACAGATACGCAGTATTTT.

The sample holds many counts of this clonotype. The rearrangement joins TRBV7-3 to TRBJ2-5; D unresolved. The CDR3 extends over 13 amino acids. Germline CDR1 SGHTA, CDR2 FQGTGA. The V end was cut by 5 bases, the J end by 1 base, with 8 bases between. CDR3 sequence reads: CASSPHSQETQYF. The CDR3 DNA is TGTGCCAGCAGCCCCCACAGCCAAGAGACCCAGTACTTC.

To note about this clonotype: A junction boundary mismatches the germline segment, possibly from a read error. The rearrangement uses TRBV5-1 and TRBJ2-7, with 8 bases that match TRBD2. CDR1 is SGHRS and CDR2 is YFSETQ in the germline V gene. The CDR3 runs to 14 residues. This CDR3 reads CASSLSGSATRQYF. DNA of the CDR3: TGCGCCAGCAGCTTGAGCGGGAGTGCTACGAGGCAGTATTTC. Based on the CDR3 plus reference TRBV5-1 and TRBJ2-7, the full variable domain is KAGVTQTPRYLIKTRGQQVTLSCSPISGHRSVSWYQQTPGQGLQFLFEYFSETQRNKGNFPGRFSGRQFSNSRSEMNVSTLELGDSALYLCASSLSGSATRQYFGPGTRLTVT.

This clonotype has at least ten counts. One end of the junction varies from germline; a read error may be responsible. This rearrangement joins TRBV12-3 or TRBV12-4 to TRBJ2-5; D unclear. The CDR3 is 12 amino acids. The CDR3 DNA reads as TGCGCCAGCAGCCGGACGGAAGAGACCCAGTACTTC. It specifies CASSRTEETQYF.

V usage is TRBV4-2 and J usage is TRBJ1-4, with 7 bases matching TRBD1. V shed 4 bases, J shed 7 bases, and the junction held 6 bases outside the gene matches. Per germline, CDR1 LGHNA and CDR2 YNFKEQ. The CDR3 runs to 14 residues. The CDR3 loop reads CASSRRQGGEKLFF. The CDR3 coding sequence is TGTGCCAGCAGCCGTCGACAGGGAGGTGAAAAACTGTTTTTT.

J is TRBJ2-3 and V is TRBV5-1; TRBD1 matches 7 bases. The CDR3 spans 16 residues. V lost 4 bases, J lost 3 bases, and 11 bases stayed unmatched. The germline gives CDR1 SGHRS, CDR2 YFSETQ. The CDR3 nucleotides are TGCGCCAGCAGCCCCGGACGACAGGGAAGAACAGATACGCAGTATTTT. Translating gives CASSPGRQGRTDTQYF.

In this sample, this clonotype turned up once. This chain links TRBV14 with TRBJ2-5; D might be TRBD1 (6 bases). The J call is in doubt because the DNA end fits TRBJ2-7 better. The V gene's germline CDR1 is SGHDN and CDR2 FVKESK. The CDR3 consists of 14 residues. The CDR3 sequence: CASSHNRALYEQYF. DNA of the CDR3: TGTGCCAGCAGCCATAACAGGGCCCTTTACGAGCAGTACTTC.

This chain joins TRBV2 and TRBJ2-5; 7 bases are shared with TRBD1. There are 15 residues in the CDR3. V was clipped by 1 base and J by 5 bases; unmatched bases: 7. CDR1 and CDR2 from the germline V gene are SNHLY and FYNNEI. The CDR3 region has the DNA TGTGCCAGCAGTGAAGGGGGGACAGCTCTCGAGACCCAGTACTTC. Its translation is CASSEGGTALETQYF.